This T cell receptor (beta chain) was obtained from a study of graft-versus-host responses after intestinal transplantation (dated by TCRdb to the early 2020s). Study-wide context: The transplants that recipients got were multivisceral, liver-intestinal, or isolated intestinal. Every recipient was given anti-thymocyte globulin induction, followed by approximately 3 years of maintenance tacrolimus and steroids. Graft-versus-host and host-versus-graft alloreactive T cell clones were tracked in the graft, circulation and bone marrow after intestinal transplantation using bulk TCR-beta CDR3 sequencing. To identify alloreactive clones, pre-transplant mixed lymphocyte reaction products were sequenced and compared with unstimulated pre-transplant donor and recipient T cells. A cohort of about two dozen intestinal transplant recipients, including one retransplant, was enrolled, and 3 patients lacking pretransplant specimens were excluded. Donor T cell macrochimerism was defined as a peak of at least 4% donor T cells among recipient peripheral blood mononuclear cells. Rather than going through the commercial service, samples from a few later patients were sequenced in-house on an Illumina MiSeq and processed with MiXCR. Overall study outcomes, separate from this receptor: Peak levels of circulating GvH clones were associated with declines in HvG clones early after transplant. GvH clones were detected in recipient bone marrow, and some of these GvH clones were observed earlier in ileal mucosa or blood, consistent with an intestinal mucosal origin. Patients with donor T cell macrochimerism had high GvH to HvG T cell clonal ratios in their allografts. Conclusions were limited by the relatively low number and heterogeneity of intestinal transplant patients.

Note on this clone: Its antigen remains unidentified. Base qualities are not at hand, and no much larger clone is one base apart.

V is trimmed back by 5 bases and J by 5 bases, and the junction contains 13 bases that no gene match accounts for. Via the germline V gene (reference sequence), CDR1 is WNHNN and CDR2 SYGVQD. The CDR3, cysteine through phenylalanine, is 16 amino acids long. Only the CDR3 region is kept as DNA, spanning 48 bases read in frame from base 1. To prepare the library, the immunoSEQ multiplex PCR assay was applied. For most patients, genomic DNA was isolated with the Qiagen DNeasy Blood and Tissue Kit and sent frozen to Adaptive Biotechnologies for TCR sequencing. For most patients, high-throughput TCR-beta CDR3 sequencing of genomic DNA was performed by Adaptive Biotechnologies. In the paper's pipeline: TCR sequencing data were retrieved from Adaptive's ImmunoSEQ software for 15 to 20 patients, whereas a few other patients were processed with MiXCR and VDJtools. To correct CD4 versus CD8 sorting errors, any sequence found in both subsets at a frequency ratio below 5:1 was removed. CDR3 nucleotide sequences shared by donor and recipient were removed because the origin of these sequences could not be assigned. At least 2-fold expansion over unstimulated cells and a minimum CFSE-low frequency of 0.002% (template counts) or 0.001% (read counts) were required for clones to be classified as alloreactive. Clones detected in sequenced pre-transplant spleen, lymph node, or MLR CFSE-low populations of the donor or recipient were defined as mappable. Cumulative frequency of alloreactive clones was calculated as a percentage of all sequences weighted by copy number. TCRdb retrieved this table from immuneACCESS and kept in-frame rearrangements only. Not all clones are present; in checked studies, unresolved V genes account for under half, and no reason is known for the remainder. Clonal size and the V and J genes are those of that table, whereas D and trimming came from the DNA. The sample contains tens of thousands of clones, 91% of them found a single time. Together, the top ten hold less than 0.1% of the sample.

Taken with the paper, the label for time point translates to: cells obtained before transplantation from donor or recipient. CD3+CD4+ and CD3+CD8+ populations were FACS-sorted from unstimulated pre-transplant donor and recipient cells taken from spleen or lymph nodes. The receptor chain draws on TRBV10-1 and TRBJ1-1; 8 central bases correspond to TRBD1. The specimen comprised unstimulated CD4+ T cells sorted from spleen or lymph node cells, sampled before intestinal transplant. The source of this sequence is a human donor who received an intestinal transplant. The nucleotide sequence is given as TGCGCCAGCAGTCGTTATCCGACAGGGGAGGCGACTGAAGCTTTCTTT. This codes for CASSRYPTGEATEAFF.